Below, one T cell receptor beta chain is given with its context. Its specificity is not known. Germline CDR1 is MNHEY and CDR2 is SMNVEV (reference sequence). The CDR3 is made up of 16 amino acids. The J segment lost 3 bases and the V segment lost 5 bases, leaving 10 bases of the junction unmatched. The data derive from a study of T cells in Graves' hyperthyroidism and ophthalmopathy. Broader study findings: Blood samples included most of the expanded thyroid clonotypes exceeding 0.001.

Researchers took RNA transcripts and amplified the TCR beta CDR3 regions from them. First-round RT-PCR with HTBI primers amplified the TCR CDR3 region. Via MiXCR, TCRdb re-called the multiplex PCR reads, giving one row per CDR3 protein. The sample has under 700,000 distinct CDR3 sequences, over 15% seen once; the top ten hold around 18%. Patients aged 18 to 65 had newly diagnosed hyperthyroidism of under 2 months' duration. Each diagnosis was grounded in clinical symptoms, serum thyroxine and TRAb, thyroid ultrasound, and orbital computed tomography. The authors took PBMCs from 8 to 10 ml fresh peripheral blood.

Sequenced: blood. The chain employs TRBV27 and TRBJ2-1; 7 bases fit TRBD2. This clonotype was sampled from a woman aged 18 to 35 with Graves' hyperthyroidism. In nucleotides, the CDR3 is TGTGCCAGCAGTCCCGACGGGACTACCAACTACAATGAGCAGTTCTTC. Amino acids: CASSPDGTTNYNEQFF.